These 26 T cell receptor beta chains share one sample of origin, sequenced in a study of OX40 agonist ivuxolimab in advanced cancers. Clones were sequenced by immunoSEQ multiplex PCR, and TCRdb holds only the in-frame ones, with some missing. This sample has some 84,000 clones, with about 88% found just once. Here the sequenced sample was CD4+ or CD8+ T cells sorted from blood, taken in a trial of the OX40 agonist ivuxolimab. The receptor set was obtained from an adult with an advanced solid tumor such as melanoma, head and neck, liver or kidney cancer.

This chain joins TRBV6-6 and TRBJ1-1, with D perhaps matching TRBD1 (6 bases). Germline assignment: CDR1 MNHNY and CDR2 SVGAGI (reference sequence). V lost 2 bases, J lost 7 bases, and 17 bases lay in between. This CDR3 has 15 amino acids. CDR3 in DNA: TGTGCCAGCAGTTACCTGGGGCAGGGGACCGTTGAAGCTTTCTTT. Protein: CASSYLGQGTVEAFF.

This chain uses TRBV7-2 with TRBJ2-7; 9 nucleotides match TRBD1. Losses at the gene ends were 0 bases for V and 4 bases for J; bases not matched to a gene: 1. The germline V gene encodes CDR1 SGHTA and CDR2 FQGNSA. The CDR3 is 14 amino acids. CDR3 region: CASSLAGQGYEQYF. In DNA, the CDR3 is TGTGCCAGCAGCTTAGCGGGACAGGGATACGAGCAGTACTTC.

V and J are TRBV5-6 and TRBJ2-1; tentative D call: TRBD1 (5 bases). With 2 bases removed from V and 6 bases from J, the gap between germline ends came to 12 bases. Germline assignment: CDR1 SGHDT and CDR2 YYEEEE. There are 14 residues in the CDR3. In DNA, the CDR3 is TGTGCCAGCAGCTTTAGGGGTTTCGGCAATGAGCAGTTCTTC. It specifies CASSFRGFGNEQFF. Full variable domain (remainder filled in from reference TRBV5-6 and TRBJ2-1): DAGVTQSPTHLIKTRGQQVTLRCSPKSGHDTVSWYQQALGQGPQFIFQYYEEEERQRGNFPDRFSGHQFPNYSSELNVNALLLGDSALYLCASSFRGFGNEQFFGPGTRLTVL.

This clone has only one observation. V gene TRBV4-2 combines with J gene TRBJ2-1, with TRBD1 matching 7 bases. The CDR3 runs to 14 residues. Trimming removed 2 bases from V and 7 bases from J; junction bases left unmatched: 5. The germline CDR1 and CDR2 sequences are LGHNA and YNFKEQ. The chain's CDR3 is CASSQSRGWNEQFF. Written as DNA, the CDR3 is TGTGCCAGCAGCCAATCCAGGGGGTGGAATGAGCAGTTCTTC.

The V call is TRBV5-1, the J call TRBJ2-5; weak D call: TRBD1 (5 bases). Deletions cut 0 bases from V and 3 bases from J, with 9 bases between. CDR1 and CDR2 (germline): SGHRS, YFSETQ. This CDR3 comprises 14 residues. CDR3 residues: CASSLGGSEETQYF. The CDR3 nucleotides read TGCGCCAGCAGCTTGGGGGGCAGCGAAGAGACCCAGTACTTC.

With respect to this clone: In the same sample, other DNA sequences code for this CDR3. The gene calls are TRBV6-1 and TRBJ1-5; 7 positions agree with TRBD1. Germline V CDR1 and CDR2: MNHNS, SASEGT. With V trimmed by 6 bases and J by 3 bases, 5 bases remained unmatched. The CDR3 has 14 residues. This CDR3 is CASSPDRANQPQHF. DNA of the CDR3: TGTGCCAGCAGCCCCGACAGGGCCAATCAGCCCCAGCATTTT.

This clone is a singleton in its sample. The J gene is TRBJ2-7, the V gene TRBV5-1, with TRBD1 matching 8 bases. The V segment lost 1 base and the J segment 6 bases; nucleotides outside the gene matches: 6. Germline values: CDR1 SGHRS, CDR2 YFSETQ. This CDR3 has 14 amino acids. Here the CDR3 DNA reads TGCGCCAGCAGCTTGCCGGACAGGGCCCCCGAGCAGTACTTC. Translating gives CASSLPDRAPEQYF.

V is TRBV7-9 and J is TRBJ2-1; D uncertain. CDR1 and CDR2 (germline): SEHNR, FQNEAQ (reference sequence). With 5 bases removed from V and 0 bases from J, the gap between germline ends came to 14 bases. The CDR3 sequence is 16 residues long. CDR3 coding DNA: TGTGCCAGCAGCAAGGGCCTTCCTAGCTCCTACAATGAGCAGTTCTTC. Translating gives CASSKGLPSSYNEQFF.

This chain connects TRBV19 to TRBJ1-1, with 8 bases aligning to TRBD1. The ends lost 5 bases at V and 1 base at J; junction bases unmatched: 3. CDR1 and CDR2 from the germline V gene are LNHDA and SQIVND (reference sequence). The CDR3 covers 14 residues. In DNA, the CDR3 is TGTGCCAGTAGTGTAGGGACAGGGAACACTGAAGCTTTCTTT. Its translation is CASSVGTGNTEAFF.

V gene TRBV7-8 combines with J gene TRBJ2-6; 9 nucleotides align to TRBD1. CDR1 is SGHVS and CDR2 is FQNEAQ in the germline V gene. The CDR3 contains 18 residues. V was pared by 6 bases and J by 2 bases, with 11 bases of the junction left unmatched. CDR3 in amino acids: CASRYRRDRVTGANVLTF. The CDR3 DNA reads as TGTGCCAGCAGATATAGACGGGACAGGGTTACTGGGGCCAACGTCCTGACTTTC.

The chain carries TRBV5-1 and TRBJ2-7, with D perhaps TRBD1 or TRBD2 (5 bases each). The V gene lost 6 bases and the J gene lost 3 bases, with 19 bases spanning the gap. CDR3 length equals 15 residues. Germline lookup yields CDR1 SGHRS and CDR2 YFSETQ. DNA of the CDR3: TGCGCCAGCAAAGGGGAGAGGGGTTTAGGCTACGAGCAGTACTTC. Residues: CASKGERGLGYEQYF. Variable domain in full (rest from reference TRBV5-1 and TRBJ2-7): KAGVTQTPRYLIKTRGQQVTLSCSPISGHRSVSWYQQTPGQGLQFLFEYFSETQRNKGNFPGRFSGRQFSNSRSEMNVSTLELGDSALYLCASKGERGLGYEQYFGPGTRLTVT.

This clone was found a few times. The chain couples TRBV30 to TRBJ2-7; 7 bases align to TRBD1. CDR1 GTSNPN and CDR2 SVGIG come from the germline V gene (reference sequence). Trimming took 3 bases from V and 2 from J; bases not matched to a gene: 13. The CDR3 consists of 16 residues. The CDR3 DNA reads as TGTGCCTGGAGACGAACCGGGACAGTCGCAACCTACGAGCAGTACGTC. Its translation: CAWRRTGTVATYEQYV.

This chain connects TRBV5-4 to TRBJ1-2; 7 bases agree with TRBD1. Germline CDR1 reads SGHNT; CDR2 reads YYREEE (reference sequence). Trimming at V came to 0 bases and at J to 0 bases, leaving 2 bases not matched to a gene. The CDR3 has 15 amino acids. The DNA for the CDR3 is TGTGCCAGCAGCTTGGAACAGGGGACTAACTATGGCTACACCTTC. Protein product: CASSLEQGTNYGYTF.

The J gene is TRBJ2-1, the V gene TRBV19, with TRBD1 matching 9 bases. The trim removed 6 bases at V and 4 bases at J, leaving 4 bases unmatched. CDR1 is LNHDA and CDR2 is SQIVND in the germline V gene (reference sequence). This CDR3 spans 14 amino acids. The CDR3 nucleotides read TGTGCCAGTAGCGAGGGACAGGGATACAATGAGCAGTTCTTC. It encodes CASSEGQGYNEQFF.

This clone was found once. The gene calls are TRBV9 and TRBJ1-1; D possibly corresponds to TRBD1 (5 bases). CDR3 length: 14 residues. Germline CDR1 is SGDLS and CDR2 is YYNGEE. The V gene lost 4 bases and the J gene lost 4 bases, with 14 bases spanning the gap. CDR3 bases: TGTGCCAGCAGCCCCCGTTGGGGGGTCACTGAAGCTTTCTTT. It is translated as CASSPRWGVTEAFF.

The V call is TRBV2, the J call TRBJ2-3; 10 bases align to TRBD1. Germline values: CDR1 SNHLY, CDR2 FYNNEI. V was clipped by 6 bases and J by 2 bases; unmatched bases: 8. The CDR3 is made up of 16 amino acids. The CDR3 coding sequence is TGTGCCAGCAGAACCAGACAGGGGGCCAACACAGATACGCAGTATTTT. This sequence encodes CASRTRQGANTDTQYF.

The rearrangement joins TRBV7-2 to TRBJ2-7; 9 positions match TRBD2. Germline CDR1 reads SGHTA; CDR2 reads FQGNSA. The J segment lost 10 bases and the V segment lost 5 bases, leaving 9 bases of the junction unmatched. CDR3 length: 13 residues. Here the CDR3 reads CASSDASGVLQYF. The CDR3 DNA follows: TGTGCCAGCAGCGACGCTAGCGGGGTTCTACAGTACTTC.

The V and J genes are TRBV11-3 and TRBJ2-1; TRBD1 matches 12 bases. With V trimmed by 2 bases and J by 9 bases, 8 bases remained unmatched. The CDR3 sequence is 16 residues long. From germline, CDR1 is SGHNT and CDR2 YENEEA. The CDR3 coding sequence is TGTGCCAGCAGCTTACGAGGGACAGGGGGCTTCGGTGAGCAGTTCTTC. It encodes CASSLRGTGGFGEQFF.

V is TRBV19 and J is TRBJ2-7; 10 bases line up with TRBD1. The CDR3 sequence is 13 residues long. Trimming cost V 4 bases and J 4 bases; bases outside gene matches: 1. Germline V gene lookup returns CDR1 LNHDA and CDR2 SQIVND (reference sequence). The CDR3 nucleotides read TGTGCCAGTAGTAGGACAGGGGGTTACGAGCAGTACGTC. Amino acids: CASSRTGGYEQYV.

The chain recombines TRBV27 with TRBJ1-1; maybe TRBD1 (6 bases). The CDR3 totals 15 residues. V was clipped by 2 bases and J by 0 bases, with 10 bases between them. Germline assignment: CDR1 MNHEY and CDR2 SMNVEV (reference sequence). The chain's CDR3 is CASSLGGTLNTEAFF. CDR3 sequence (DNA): TGTGCCAGCAGTTTAGGGGGCACCTTGAACACTGAAGCTTTCTTT.

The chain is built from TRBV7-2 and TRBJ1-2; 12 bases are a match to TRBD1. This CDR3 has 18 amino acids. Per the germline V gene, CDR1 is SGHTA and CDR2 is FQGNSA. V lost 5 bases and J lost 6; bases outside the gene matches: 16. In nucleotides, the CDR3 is TGTGCCAGCAGCATTACCGGGACAGGGGGCACCAGGGGTGATGGCTACACCTTC. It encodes CASSITGTGGTRGDGYTF.

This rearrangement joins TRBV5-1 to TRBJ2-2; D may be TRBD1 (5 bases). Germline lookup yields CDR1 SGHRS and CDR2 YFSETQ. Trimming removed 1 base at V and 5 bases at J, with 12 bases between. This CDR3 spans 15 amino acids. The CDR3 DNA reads TGCGCCAGCAGCTTGATAGGGGTCGTTACCGGGGAGCTGTTTTTT. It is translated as CASSLIGVVTGELFF. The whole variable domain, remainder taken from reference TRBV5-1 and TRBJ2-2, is KAGVTQTPRYLIKTRGQQVTLSCSPISGHRSVSWYQQTPGQGLQFLFEYFSETQRNKGNFPGRFSGRQFSNSRSEMNVSTLELGDSALYLCASSLIGVVTGELFFGEGSRLTVL.

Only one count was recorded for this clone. CDR3 DNA: TGTGCCAGCAGCTTACCCAGGGTAGCGGTGACCTACGAGCAGTACGTC. This gives the protein CASSLPRVAVTYEQYV. V gene TRBV7-3 combines with J gene TRBJ2-7; weak D call: TRBD2 (6 bases). V gave up 2 bases and J gave up 2 bases, with 16 bases separating them. Germline V CDR1 and CDR2: SGHTA, FQGTGA. The CDR3 has 16 residues.

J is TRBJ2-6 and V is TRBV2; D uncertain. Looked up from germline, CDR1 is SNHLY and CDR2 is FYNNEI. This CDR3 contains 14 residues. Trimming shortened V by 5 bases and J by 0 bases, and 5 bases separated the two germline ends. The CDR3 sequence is CASSPYSGANVLTF. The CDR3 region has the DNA TGTGCCAGCAGTCCCTACTCTGGGGCCAACGTCCTGACTTTC.

The CDR3 reads CASSFGGSANYGYTF. The CDR3 DNA is TGCGCCAGCAGCTTCGGGGGGTCCGCTAACTATGGCTACACCTTC. The rearrangement links TRBV5-1 to TRBJ1-2; tentative D call: TRBD1 (5 bases). The CDR3 is 15 residues long. Germline V gene sequence: CDR1 SGHRS, CDR2 YFSETQ. The germline V and J ends were trimmed by 2 bases and 0 bases, with 11 bases remaining between them.

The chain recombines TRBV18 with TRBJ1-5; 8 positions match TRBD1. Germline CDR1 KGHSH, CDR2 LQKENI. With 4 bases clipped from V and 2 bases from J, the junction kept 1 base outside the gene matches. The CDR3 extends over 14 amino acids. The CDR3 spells CASSQTGGNQPQHF. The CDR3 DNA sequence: TGTGCCAGCTCACAGACAGGGGGCAATCAGCCCCAGCATTTT.